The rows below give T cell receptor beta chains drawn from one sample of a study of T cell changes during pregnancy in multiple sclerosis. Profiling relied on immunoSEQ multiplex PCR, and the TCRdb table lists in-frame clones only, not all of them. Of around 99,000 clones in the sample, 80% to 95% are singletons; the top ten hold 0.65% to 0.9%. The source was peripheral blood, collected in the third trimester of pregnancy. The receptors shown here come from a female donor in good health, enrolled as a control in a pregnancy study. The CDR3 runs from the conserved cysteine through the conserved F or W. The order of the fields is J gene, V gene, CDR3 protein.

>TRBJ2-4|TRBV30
CAWSLGTGGTIQYF
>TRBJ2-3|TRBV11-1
CASSPPGAATDTQYF
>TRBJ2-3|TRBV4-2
CASGTSGGIDTQYF
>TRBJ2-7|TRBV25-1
CASSPGTGSYEQYF
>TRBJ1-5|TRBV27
CASSLTGFVDRPQHF
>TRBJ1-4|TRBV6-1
CASSLTGGQNEKLFF
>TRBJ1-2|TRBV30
CAWSGQGSYGYTF
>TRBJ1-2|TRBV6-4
CASSDWSGSYTF
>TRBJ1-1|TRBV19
CASSIVAGPNTEAFF
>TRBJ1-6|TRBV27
CASSSPGSLFF
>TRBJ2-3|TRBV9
CASSDSVDTQYF
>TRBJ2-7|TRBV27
CASSSSGTGRYEQYF
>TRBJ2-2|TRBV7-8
CASSSNGGNTGELFF
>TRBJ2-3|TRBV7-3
CASSLGQAYTDTQYF
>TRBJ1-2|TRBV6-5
CASSHRTRGEDTF
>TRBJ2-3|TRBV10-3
CAISESLLRGRTDTQYF
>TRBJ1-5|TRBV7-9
CASSLESGGNQPQHF
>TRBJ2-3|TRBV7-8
CASSLGLAGGHTQYF
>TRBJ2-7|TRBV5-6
CASSSGTGNGDPEQYF
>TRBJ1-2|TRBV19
CASRAQGILWGYTF
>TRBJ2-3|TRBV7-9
CASSLGTALPRDTQYF
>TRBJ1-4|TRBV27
CASSAQGFPNEKLFF